This T cell receptor beta chain appears in the sequencing data of a study of T cell responses to AZD1222 COVID-19 vaccine. The method was immunoSEQ multiplex PCR; TCRdb's version includes in-frame clones alone and lacks a portion of them. The sample shows over 110,000 clones, about 90% of them seen only once. In regard to this clone: As yet, its antigen is unknown.

CDR1 MGHRA and CDR2 YSYEKL come from the germline V gene. The CDR3 is 15 residues long. V was pared by 1 base and J by 8 bases, with 10 bases of the junction left unmatched. Study outcomes and limitations: Baseline testing showed seropositivity in only a handful of AZD1222 recipients. In a largely white British group with more females than males, clonal diversity was possibly underestimated.

The sequenced sample was peripheral blood, obtained 28 days after the second AZD1222 dose. This TCR was recovered from an adult who received the AZD1222 COVID-19 vaccine. This sequence joins TRBV4-1 and TRBJ1-1; TRBD1 aligns across 7 bases. The CDR3 DNA reads as TGCGCCAGCAGCCAAGGGAACAGGGGATTGGGAGAAGCTTTCTTT. This sequence encodes CASSQGNRGLGEAFF.